This T cell receptor beta chain was recovered during a study of Tregs in tolerant kidney transplant recipients. Study findings and constraints: Findings come from small patient numbers and require larger validation.

Some clones are missing from TCRdb's copy, which holds only in-frame ones; the method was immunoSEQ multiplex PCR. This repertoire shows some 110,000 clones, around 94% found once; its top ten account for approximately 0.59%. Remarks on this clone: Its target is unknown.

V shed 0 bases and J shed 1 base, with 10 bases lying between them. CDR3 size: 15 residues. CDR1 is SGHRS and CDR2 is YFSETQ in the germline V gene. The J gene is TRBJ1-1, the V gene TRBV5-1, with D possibly TRBD1 on 5 matching bases. What was sequenced was CD4+ T cells from blood. This TCR was recovered from a human donor in good health. This CDR3 is CASSLVAGPNTEAFF. For the CDR3, the DNA is TGCGCCAGCAGCTTGGTTGCGGGGCCGAACACTGAAGCTTTCTTT.